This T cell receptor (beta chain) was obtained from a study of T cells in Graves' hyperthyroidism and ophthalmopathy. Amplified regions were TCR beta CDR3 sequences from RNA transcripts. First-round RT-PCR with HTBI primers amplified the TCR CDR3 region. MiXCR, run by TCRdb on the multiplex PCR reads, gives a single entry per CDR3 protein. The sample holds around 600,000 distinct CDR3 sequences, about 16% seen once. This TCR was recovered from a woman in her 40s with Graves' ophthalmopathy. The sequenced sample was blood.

CDR3 in amino acids: CATDRGKGYGYTF. The DNA for the CDR3 is TGTGCCACGGACAGGGGGAAGGGGTATGGCTACACCTTC. The chain is built from TRBV7-9 and TRBJ1-2; 10 bases fit TRBD1. There are 13 residues in the CDR3. J lost 5 bases, V lost 10 bases, and 7 bases had no gene match. The germline gives CDR1 SEHNR, CDR2 FQNEAQ (reference sequence).